The 17 T cell receptor beta chains given below trace back to one sample, sequenced in a study of T-cell reconstitution after alpha-beta-depleted transplantation in children. Using unique molecular identifiers, the investigators prepared the TCRbeta library. TCRdb recomputed calls from the PCR reads with MiXCR, one row per CDR3 protein. The sample shows hundreds of thousands of distinct CDR3 sequences, about an eighth of them seen only once. The specimen comprised PBMCs, sampled before TCRalphabeta/CD19-depleted stem cell transplant. These receptors were obtained from a girl aged 2 to 10 with congenital amegakaryocytic thrombocytopenia, due to receive a stem cell transplant.

V usage is TRBV18 and J usage is TRBJ1-2; 8 positions agree with TRBD1. Unmatched junction bases numbered 10, after V lost 0 bases and J lost 4 bases. CDR3 size: 17 residues. Germline V gives CDR1 KGHSH, CDR2 LQKENI. CDR3 residues: CASSPPRQGMPIYGYTF. The CDR3 DNA reads TGTGCCAGCTCACCACCACGACAGGGGATGCCTATCTATGGCTACACCTTC.

The V and J genes are TRBV7-2 and TRBJ2-1; D call uncertain. From germline, CDR1 is SGHTA and CDR2 FQGNSA. Trimming shortened V by 8 bases and J by 6 bases, and 14 bases separated the two germline ends. The CDR3 runs to 13 residues. The CDR3 reads CASGAVWGNEQFF. DNA of the CDR3: TGTGCCAGCGGAGCTGTGTGGGGCAATGAGCAGTTCTTC.

The CDR3 reads CASSPSYETQYF. In DNA form, the CDR3 reads TGTGCCAGCAGCCCCTCGTACGAGACCCAGTACTTC. V is TRBV11-2 and J is TRBJ2-5; D is uncertain. Germline-derived CDR1 and CDR2 are SGHAT and FQNNGV. The CDR3 consists of 12 residues. Trimming left V 5 bases short and J 5 bases short, with 9 bases between.

The chain employs TRBV10-2 and TRBJ2-7, with 11 positions matching TRBD2. The germline gives CDR1 WSHSY, CDR2 SAAADI. The CDR3 consists of 19 residues. Trimming at V came to 4 bases and at J to 2 bases, leaving 16 bases not matched to a gene. The CDR3 DNA reads TGCGCCAGCAGTGGCTTTGGGAGTAGCGGGAGGGCTGGGCCCTACGAGCAGTACTTC. It encodes CASSGFGSSGRAGPYEQYF.

This clonotype was seen many times. The chain uses TRBV5-1 and TRBJ2-7, with a weak D call TRBD2 (6 bases). The CDR3 runs to 16 residues. Germline V CDR1 and CDR2: SGHRS, YFSETQ. Trimming pared 3 bases from V and 0 bases from J, leaving 16 bases between. The CDR3 bases are TGCGCCAGCAGCTGGGAGGCTAGCGCAAGCTCCTACGAGCAGTACTTC. The encoded protein is CASSWEASASSYEQYF. The whole variable domain, filled in from reference TRBV5-1 and TRBJ2-7, reads KAGVTQTPRYLIKTRGQQVTLSCSPISGHRSVSWYQQTPGQGLQFLFEYFSETQRNKGNFPGRFSGRQFSNSRSEMNVSTLELGDSALYLCASSWEASASSYEQYFGPGTRLTVT.

This clonotype has a handful of counts. The rearrangement uses TRBV7-3 and TRBJ1-2, with D possibly TRBD1 on 6 matching bases. The germline V gene has CDR1 SGHTA and CDR2 FQGTGA. The CDR3 is 15 residues long. Deletions cut 5 bases from V and 4 bases from J, with 17 bases between. CDR3 coding DNA: TGTGCCAGCAGCCCGACGGACAGTTATTCCTATGGCTACACCTTC. As protein: CASSPTDSYSYGYTF.

V usage is TRBV4-1 and J usage is TRBJ2-3; D is uncertain. This CDR3 has 17 residues. V was trimmed by 4 bases and J by 2 bases, leaving 19 bases between them. Germline lookup yields CDR1 MGHRA and CDR2 YSYEKL. The CDR3 spells CASSPPGRGPPTDTQYF. The CDR3 nucleotides read TGCGCCAGCAGCCCTCCCGGGCGTGGTCCTCCCACAGATACGCAGTATTTT.

This clonotype appeared many times. V and J are TRBV28 and TRBJ2-7; D may be TRBD2 (5 bases). Germline V lookup: CDR1 MDHEN, CDR2 SYDVKM. The CDR3 runs 12 residues. Trimming took off 1 base at V and 10 bases at J, with 11 bases between the two ends. The CDR3 DNA reads TGTGCCAGCAGTTTATCCGGGGTTTTTCAGTACTTC. This gives the protein CASSLSGVFQYF.

This clonotype showed up many times. This chain joins TRBV20-1 and TRBJ1-1; D possibly corresponds to TRBD1 (5 bases). The V gene lost 5 bases and the J gene lost 7 bases, with 14 bases spanning the gap. Germline V CDR1 and CDR2: DFQATT, SNEGSKA (reference sequence). This CDR3 comprises 12 residues. CDR3 sequence (DNA): TGCAGTGCTGGGATCTACAGGAATGAAGCTTTCTTT. Its translation: CSAGIYRNEAFF.

The gene calls are TRBV5-1 and TRBJ1-2; D uncertain. Deletions cut 0 bases from V and 7 bases from J, with 7 bases between. Germline V gene sequence: CDR1 SGHRS, CDR2 YFSETQ. CDR3 length: 12 residues. The chain's CDR3 is CASSLDFSGYTF. The DNA of the CDR3 is TGCGCCAGCAGCTTGGATTTTAGTGGCTACACCTTC. The whole variable domain, filled in from reference TRBV5-1 and TRBJ1-2, reads KAGVTQTPRYLIKTRGQQVTLSCSPISGHRSVSWYQQTPGQGLQFLFEYFSETQRNKGNFPGRFSGRQFSNSRSEMNVSTLELGDSALYLCASSLDFSGYTFGSGTRLTVV.

The table lists this clonotype with a few counts. The chain employs TRBV14 and TRBJ1-1; D is ambiguous. This CDR3 comprises 10 residues. Germline assignment: CDR1 SGHDN and CDR2 FVKESK. CDR3 sequence: CCQAPSEAFF. The CDR3 DNA reads as TGTTGTCAGGCACCCTCTGAAGCTTTCTTT.

This clonotype was picked up many times. The chain uses TRBV3-1 and TRBJ2-1; 13 nucleotides match TRBD2. Germline V lookup: CDR1 LGHDT, CDR2 YNNKEL (reference sequence). J was trimmed by 8 bases and V by 4 bases; bases with no gene match: 11. CDR3 size: 17 residues. The CDR3 DNA reads as TGTGCCAGCAGCCCCTACTCTGCGGGACTAGCGGGACATGAGCAGTTCTTC. Residues: CASSPYSAGLAGHEQFF.

The V and J genes are TRBV6-2 or TRBV6-3 and TRBJ1-5; 11 positions match TRBD1. J gave up 0 bases and V 7 bases, and 8 bases lay outside the gene matches. The CDR3 is 17 residues long. Looked up from germline, CDR1 is MNHEY and CDR2 is SVGEGT. The CDR3 reads CASMRTGGTDSNQPQHF. In DNA form, the CDR3 reads TGTGCCAGCATGCGGACAGGGGGCACAGATAGCAATCAGCCCCAGCATTTT.

This clonotype was detected ten times or more. This rearrangement joins TRBV5-1 to TRBJ2-7; 8 bases match TRBD1. Germline V gene lookup returns CDR1 SGHRS and CDR2 YFSETQ. The V gene end was trimmed by 2 bases and the J gene end by 1 base; junction bases not matched to a gene: 8. CDR3 length equals 16 residues. The CDR3 sequence: CASSFKIGQGSYEQYF. The CDR3 DNA is TGCGCCAGCAGCTTTAAAATTGGACAGGGATCCTACGAGCAGTACTTC.

In its sample, this clonotype was seen many times. The J gene is TRBJ2-7, the V gene TRBV29-1; weak D call: TRBD1 (5 bases). Trimming cost V 4 bases and J 2 bases, with 9 bases left between them. Germline CDR1 and CDR2: SQVTM and ANQGSEA. This CDR3 is built from 12 residues. CDR3 region: CSVGATAYEQYF. The CDR3 coding sequence is TGCAGCGTTGGTGCGACAGCCTACGAGCAGTACTTC.

This clonotype came up many times. V is TRBV5-1 and J is TRBJ2-1, with 8 positions matching TRBD1. V lost 0 bases to trimming and J lost 4 bases; unmatched junction nucleotides: 6. Germline CDR1 and CDR2: SGHRS and YFSETQ. The CDR3 sequence is 16 residues long. The CDR3 reads CASSLGTGLGYNEQFF. The CDR3 nucleotides are TGCGCCAGCAGCTTGGGGACAGGGTTGGGTTACAATGAGCAGTTCTTC.

V gene TRBV6-2 or TRBV6-3 combines with J gene TRBJ1-1; D is unresolved. CDR3 length: 19 residues. The V gene's germline CDR1 is MNHEY and CDR2 SVGEGT. V dropped 0 bases and J dropped 0 bases, with 20 bases sitting between them. CDR3 amino acids: CASSYSGLSSRYLNTEAFF. As DNA, the CDR3 is TGTGCCAGCAGTTACTCGGGCCTTTCCTCGAGATACCTGAACACTGAAGCTTTCTTT.